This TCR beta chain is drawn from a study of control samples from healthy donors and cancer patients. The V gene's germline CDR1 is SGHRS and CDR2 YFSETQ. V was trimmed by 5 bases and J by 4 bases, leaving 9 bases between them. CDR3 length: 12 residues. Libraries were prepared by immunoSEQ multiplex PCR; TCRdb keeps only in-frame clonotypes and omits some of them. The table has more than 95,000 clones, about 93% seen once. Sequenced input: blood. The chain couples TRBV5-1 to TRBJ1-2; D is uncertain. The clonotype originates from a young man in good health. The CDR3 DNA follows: TGCGCCAGCAGAACCGACGGCTATGGCTACACCTTC. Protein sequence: CASRTDGYGYTF.